These 21 T cell receptor beta chains share one sample of origin, sequenced in a study of blood T cell repertoires in COVID-19. Using immunoSEQ multiplex PCR, the repertoire was profiled, and TCRdb retains in-frame clones only, with some absent. The repertoire holds approximately 15,000 clones, with 70% to 90% as singletons. Sequencing was carried out using peripheral blood. The receptors were sampled from a man aged 55 to 69 with acute or convalescent COVID-19.

The V call is TRBV3-1 (or the pseudogene TRBV3-2), the J call TRBJ1-6; no clear D gene. Per germline, CDR1 LGHDT and CDR2 YNNKEL (reference sequence). The CDR3 totals 17 residues. Trimming stripped 4 bases from V and 0 bases from J, with 13 bases between. CDR3 DNA: TGTGCCAGCAGCCCGCGTGGAGCCAGCTCCTATAATTCACCCCTCCACTTT. Encoded protein: CASSPRGASSYNSPLHF.

The V and J genes are TRBV6-4 and TRBJ2-3; possible D gene TRBD2, 6 bases. Germline CDR1 is MRHNA and CDR2 is SNTAGT. V lost 0 bases to trimming and J lost 0 bases, with 7 bases between them. The CDR3 is 15 amino acids. In DNA form, the CDR3 reads TGTGCCAGCAGTGACTCCGGGGGTAGCACAGATACGCAGTATTTT. Protein: CASSDSGGSTDTQYF.

CDR3 nucleotide sequence: TGTGCCACCAGCAGAGACGTACAGGGGAATTACGAGCAGTACTTC. It is translated as CATSRDVQGNYEQYF. J is TRBJ2-7 and V is TRBV15; 7 bases agree with TRBD1. With 0 bases clipped from V and 4 bases from J, the junction kept 6 bases outside the gene matches. This CDR3 is built from 15 residues. The germline V gene has CDR1 LNHNV and CDR2 YYDKDF (reference sequence).

V gene TRBV18 combines with J gene TRBJ1-2, with D possibly TRBD1 on 5 matching bases. Trimming shortened V by 2 bases and J by 8 bases, and 12 bases separated the two germline ends. Germline-derived CDR1 and CDR2 are KGHSH and LQKENI. The CDR3 is made up of 13 amino acids. The CDR3 reads CASSPVTAEGYTF. The CDR3, as DNA: TGTGCCAGCTCACCAGTGACAGCTGAGGGCTACACCTTC.

The genes are TRBV5-5 and TRBJ1-4; possible D gene TRBD1, 5 bases. Germline V gene sequence: CDR1 SGHKS, CDR2 YYEKEE (reference sequence). Trimming pared 4 bases from V and 0 bases from J, leaving 10 bases between. There are 15 residues in the CDR3. The CDR3, as DNA: TGTGCCAGCAGCCACGGGGGGGCAACTAATGAAAAACTGTTTTTT. Protein: CASSHGGATNEKLFF.

This chain joins TRBV12-3 or TRBV12-4 and TRBJ2-5, with D perhaps matching TRBD2 (5 bases). V was clipped by 2 bases and J by 4 bases, with 5 bases between them. CDR3 length: 12 amino acids. The DNA for the CDR3 is TGTGCCAGCAGTTTACTAGCAGAGACCCAGTACTTC. It is translated as CASSLLAETQYF.

This rearrangement joins TRBV3-1 (or the pseudogene TRBV3-2) to TRBJ2-7, with a tentative D call TRBD2 (7 bases). Trimming left V 7 bases short and J 6 bases short, with 22 bases between. The CDR3 length is 15 residues. Per the germline V gene, CDR1 is LGHDT and CDR2 is YNNKEL (reference sequence). CDR3 DNA: TGTGCCAGCACCCACCTGGGGGGGCCTCGCACCGAGCAGTACTTC. Its protein product is CASTHLGGPRTEQYF.

This sequence joins TRBV14 and TRBJ1-2; D gene unclear. Trimming took off 1 base at V and 8 bases at J, with 11 bases between the two ends. Per the germline V gene, CDR1 is SGHDN and CDR2 is FVKESK. This CDR3 comprises 13 residues. CDR3 amino acids: CASSQAPLSGYTF. The CDR3 nucleotides read TGTGCCAGCAGCCAAGCCCCACTAAGCGGCTACACCTTC.

The V call is TRBV6-5, the J call TRBJ1-5; possibly TRBD1 for D (6 bases). Germline CDR1 reads MNHEY; CDR2 reads SVGAGI. The CDR3 runs 15 residues. V was pared by 5 bases and J by 3 bases, with 14 bases between. The CDR3 nucleotides are TGTGCCAGCAGTCAGACACAGGGATTCAATCAGCCCCAGCATTTT. Translating gives CASSQTQGFNQPQHF.

Of note for this clone: One end of the junction fails to match germline, which may point to a read error. The rearrangement joins TRBV4-2 to TRBJ2-1, with 10 bases matching TRBD2. The CDR3 covers 16 residues. Germline loops: CDR1 LGHNA, CDR2 YNFKEQ. In nucleotides, the CDR3 is TGTGCCAGCAGCCAAGATCCGGAAGGCAGCGGGGGGGCCCAGATCTTC. Protein product: CASSQDPEGSGGAQIF.

V gene TRBV4-2 combines with J gene TRBJ2-7, with 12 nucleotides matching TRBD2. The CDR3 has 16 amino acids. With 0 bases clipped from V and 4 bases from J, the junction kept 4 bases outside the gene matches. The germline gives CDR1 LGHNA, CDR2 YNFKEQ. CDR3 sequence: CASSQDRTSGAYEQYF. The DNA for the CDR3 is TGTGCCAGCAGCCAAGATAGGACTAGCGGGGCTTACGAGCAGTACTTC.

This chain connects TRBV3-1 (or the pseudogene TRBV3-2) to TRBJ2-7; 7 bases line up with TRBD1. The CDR3 is 15 amino acids. CDR1 is LGHDT, CDR2 YNNKEL, per germline (reference sequence). The V gene end was trimmed by 5 bases and the J gene end by 5 bases; junction bases not matched to a gene: 12. In nucleotides, the CDR3 is TGTGCCAGCAGCTCTCGACAGGGACGGAGGAACGAGCAGTACTTC. This encodes CASSSRQGRRNEQYF.

The rearrangement links TRBV5-8 to TRBJ2-2, with a tentative D call TRBD2 (5 bases). The V gene lost 4 bases and the J gene lost 4 bases, with 11 bases spanning the gap. Looked up from germline, CDR1 is SGHTS and CDR2 is YDEGEE. The CDR3 consists of 14 residues. This CDR3 is CASSRGQLTGELFF. CDR3 bases: TGTGCCAGCAGCCGGGGTCAGCTCACCGGGGAGCTGTTTTTT.

The CDR3 loop reads CASSGRTGEVGNQPQHF. CDR3 DNA sequence: TGTGCCAGTAGTGGCAGGACAGGGGAAGTAGGCAATCAGCCCCAGCATTTT. This chain uses TRBV19 with TRBJ1-5, with TRBD1 identical over 9 bases. Germline trimming cut 5 bases from V and 2 bases from J; bases unmatched to any gene: 10. The CDR3 contains 17 residues. Germline assignment: CDR1 LNHDA and CDR2 SQIVND (reference sequence).

This clone was picked up one time. One end of the junction varies from germline; a read error may be responsible. The V call is TRBV2, the J call TRBJ2-7; 9 bases match TRBD1. This CDR3 comprises 13 residues. CDR1 is SNHLY, CDR2 FYNNEI, per germline. The CDR3 protein is CATAGTGPSSRHF. The CDR3 region has the DNA TGTGCCACCGCCGGGACAGGGCCCTCCTCGCGTCACTTC. Full variable domain (remainder filled in from reference TRBV2 and TRBJ2-7): EPEVTQTPSHQVTQMGQEVILRCVPISNHLYFYWYRQILGQKVEFLVSFYNNEISEKSEIFDDQFSVERPDGSNFTLKIRSTKLEDSAMYFCATAGTGPSSRHFGPGTRLTVT.

In DNA, the CDR3 is TGTGCCAGCAGTGAACAGGGTGGGTTGGGAGAGACCCAGTACTTC. The encoded protein is CASSEQGGLGETQYF. The chain joins TRBV2 to TRBJ2-5; possible D gene TRBD1, 5 bases. This CDR3 comprises 15 residues. V was shortened by 2 bases and J by 4 bases, with 14 bases between the two germline ends. Germline lookup yields CDR1 SNHLY and CDR2 FYNNEI.

This clone has just a few counts. The V and J genes are TRBV19 and TRBJ2-1; maybe TRBD2 (6 bases). Germline CDR1 LNHDA, CDR2 SQIVND (reference sequence). V was clipped by 8 bases and J by 2 bases, with 13 bases between them. This CDR3 is built from 14 residues. The CDR3 DNA reads as TGTGCCAGTTCCCGGGAGAGGACCTACAATGAGCAGTTCTTC. Translating it yields CASSRERTYNEQFF.

The V gene is TRBV7-9, the J gene TRBJ1-1; TRBD1 might be the D (6 bases). The CDR3 is made up of 15 amino acids. Germline CDR1 SEHNR, CDR2 FQNEAQ (reference sequence). The germline V and J ends were trimmed by 2 bases and 0 bases, with 10 bases remaining between them. The CDR3 DNA reads as TGTGCCAGCAGCTTACTGAGGGACATGAACACTGAAGCTTTCTTT. Protein product: CASSLLRDMNTEAFF.

The genes are TRBV11-2 and TRBJ2-5, with 9 bases fitting TRBD2. V shed 6 bases, J shed 2 bases, and the junction held 7 bases outside the gene matches. This CDR3 is built from 15 residues. Germline assignment: CDR1 SGHAT and CDR2 FQNNGV. In DNA, the CDR3 is TGTGCCAGCAGACTTAGCGGGAGAGCTCAAGAGACCCAGTACTTC. This encodes CASRLSGRAQETQYF.

V gene TRBV5-4 combines with J gene TRBJ1-2, with 7 bases identical to TRBD1. The CDR3 sequence is 14 residues long. Germline CDR1 is SGHNT and CDR2 is YYREEE (reference sequence). V gave up 4 bases and J gave up 3 bases; unmatched junction bases: 6. The CDR3 here is CASSPPGQYYGYTF. CDR3 sequence (DNA): TGTGCCAGCAGCCCTCCGGGACAGTACTATGGCTACACCTTC.

The chain joins TRBV4-1 to TRBJ2-3; perhaps TRBD1 as D (5 bases). This CDR3 is 15 amino acids long. Germline V gene lookup returns CDR1 MGHRA and CDR2 YSYEKL. With 1 base removed from V and 2 bases from J, the gap between germline ends came to 10 bases. This chain's CDR3 is CASSQAGHLTDTQYF. The CDR3 DNA reads as TGCGCCAGCAGCCAAGCTGGACACCTCACAGATACGCAGTATTTT.